The 20 T cell receptor beta chains below all came from one sample that was sequenced in a study of Graves' ophthalmopathy and Graves' hyperthyroidism. Amplification of the TCR beta CDR3 regions used RNA transcripts (as template). First-round RT-PCR employed HTBI primers, with a second-round multiplex PCR after it. TCRdb recomputed calls from the multiplex PCR reads with MiXCR, one row per CDR3 protein. The sample lists a few hundred thousand distinct CDR3 sequences; approximately 35% were seen once. The sequenced material came from peripheral blood or thyroid tissue (not recorded which). Source of these receptors: an adult man with Graves' hyperthyroidism.

For this clonotype: This may stem from a read error, because a much larger clone lies one nucleotide away. V usage is TRBV6-6 and J usage is TRBJ1-4; 8 bases line up with TRBD1. The V gene's germline CDR1 is MNHNY and CDR2 SVGAGI (reference sequence). CDR3 length: 15 amino acids. The V gene end was trimmed by 0 bases and the J gene end by 11 bases; junction bases not matched to a gene: 8. The CDR3 region is CASSYSDRDGDKLFF. CDR3 nucleotide sequence: TGTGCCAGCAGTTACTCGGACAGGGACGGTGATAAACTGTTTTTT.

V gene TRBV4-1 combines with J gene TRBJ2-5; D gene unclear. This CDR3 comprises 16 residues. Deletions cut 0 bases from V and 4 bases from J, with 15 bases between. Germline values: CDR1 MGHRA, CDR2 YSYEKL. CDR3 amino acids: CASSQDWRGEVETQYF. In nucleotides, the CDR3 is TGCGCCAGCAGCCAAGATTGGAGAGGAGAGGTAGAGACCCAGTACTTC.

For the CDR3, the DNA is TGTGCCAGTATTACGGACAGGACGACTTTTGAAGCTTTCTTT. Its protein is CASITDRTTFEAFF. V is TRBV6-5 and J is TRBJ1-1, with 7 bases fitting TRBD1. Per germline, CDR1 MNHEY and CDR2 SVGAGI. This CDR3 has 14 residues. Germline trimming cut 9 bases from V and 7 bases from J; bases unmatched to any gene: 14.

This clonotype was seen many times. The V gene is TRBV9, the J gene TRBJ2-7; D unclear. V lost 0 bases and J lost 3, with 16 bases in between. Germline CDR1 and CDR2: SGDLS and YYNGEE. This CDR3 region has 16 residues. Written as DNA, the CDR3 is TGTGCCAGCAGCGTAGGACCCCCGATCGACGGCTACGAGCAGTACTTC. Its protein product is CASSVGPPIDGYEQYF.

V and J are TRBV7-2 and TRBJ2-2; D may be TRBD2 (7 bases). Germline V gene lookup returns CDR1 SGHTA and CDR2 FQGNSA. V dropped 5 bases and J dropped 0 bases, with 22 bases sitting between them. There are 19 residues in the CDR3. The CDR3 sequence: CASSQAPTSRGANTGELFF. As DNA, the CDR3 is TGTGCCAGCAGCCAAGCACCGACTAGCAGGGGCGCGAACACCGGGGAGCTGTTTTTT. Together with reference TRBV7-2 and TRBJ2-2, the CDR3 gives the full variable domain: GAGVSQSPSNKVTEKGKDVELRCDPISGHTALYWYRQSLGQGLEFLIYFQGNSAPDKSGLPSDRFSAERTGGSVSTLTIQRTQQEDSAVYLCASSQAPTSRGANTGELFFGEGSRLTVL.

With regard to this clonotype: This may arise from a read error, as a much more abundant clone is one base away. The V and J genes are TRBV6-5 and TRBJ2-7; no firm D call. The CDR3 has 16 residues. CDR1 MNHEY and CDR2 SVGAGI come from the germline V gene. V was trimmed by 3 bases and J by 2 bases, leaving 17 bases between them. CDR3 bases: TGTGCCAGCAGTTATAGTAGGAGACAACTTCCCTACGAGCAGTACTTC. It yields the protein CASSYSRRQLPYEQYF.

This clonotype was counted at least ten times. The rearrangement links TRBV7-3 to TRBJ1-2; no definite D call. CDR1 SGHTA and CDR2 FQGTGA come from the germline V gene. The CDR3 runs 14 residues. V shed 1 base and J shed 2 bases, with 8 bases lying between them. The chain's CDR3 is CASSLIPGNYGYTF. In nucleotides, the CDR3 is TGTGCCAGCAGCTTAATTCCGGGGAACTATGGCTACACCTTC.

In this sample, this clonotype turned up a few times. The chain combines TRBV5-6 with TRBJ1-2; 10 bases agree with TRBD1. The germline V gene has CDR1 SGHDT and CDR2 YYEEEE. Losses at the gene ends were 2 bases for V and 3 bases for J; bases not matched to a gene: 10. The CDR3 is made up of 17 amino acids. CDR3 sequence (DNA): TGTGCCAGCAGCTTTTTAGGTAGGGACAGGGGCGACTATGGCTACACCTTC. Its translation: CASSFLGRDRGDYGYTF.

This clonotype has only a few counts. The rearrangement joins TRBV7-2 to TRBJ2-7; TRBD1 aligns across 7 bases. The J call may be in error: the DNA end matches TRBJ2-1 better. This CDR3 is 13 amino acids long. Germline V gene sequence: CDR1 SGHTA, CDR2 FQGNSA. CDR3 nucleotides: TGTGCCAGCAGCAAACGACAGGGCGGCGAGCAGTTCTTC. This sequence encodes CASSKRQGGEQFF.

This clonotype showed up many times. This sequence joins TRBV10-3 and TRBJ1-1, with D uncertain. V was clipped by 4 bases and J by 1 base, with 10 bases between them. The CDR3 spans 14 residues. Germline V gene sequence: CDR1 ENHRY, CDR2 SYGVKD. In DNA form, the CDR3 reads TGTGCCATCAGTGGTTTGGGGAGGAACACTGAAGCTTTCTTT. Translated, it gives CAISGLGRNTEAFF.

To note about this clonotype: A read error may account for a junction end that differs from germline. The chain has TRBV10-3 and TRBJ2-2; D gene unclear. The CDR3 spans 17 residues. Germline V lookup: CDR1 ENHRY, CDR2 SYGVKD. The CDR3 is CASSLSLEMANTGELFF. CDR3 in DNA: TGTGCCAGCAGTTTATCGCTAGAGATGGCGAACACCGGGGAGCTGTTTTTT.

This clonotype showed up just a few times. This chain uses TRBV9 with TRBJ2-2, with TRBD2 identical over 11 bases. In germline, CDR1 is SGDLS, CDR2 YYNGEE. This CDR3 has 19 residues. Trimming removed 0 bases from V and 1 base from J; junction bases left unmatched: 8. As DNA, the CDR3 is TGTGCCAGCAGCGTAGAGTCACTAGCGGGAGTCGGGAACACCGGGGAGCTGTTTTTT. It specifies CASSVESLAGVGNTGELFF.

V gene TRBV7-2 combines with J gene TRBJ1-6; possibly TRBD1 for D (5 bases). The CDR3 has 15 amino acids. CDR1 and CDR2 from the germline V gene are SGHTA and FQGNSA. The V gene lost 6 bases and the J gene lost 9 bases, with 18 bases spanning the gap. The CDR3, as DNA: TGTGCCAGCAGAACAACCGGGACTGAGTTTTCACCCCTCCACTTT. Residues: CASRTTGTEFSPLHF.

The chain employs TRBV7-3 and TRBJ2-1; TRBD1 matches 10 bases. This CDR3 comprises 15 residues. V was clipped by 6 bases and J by 4 bases; unmatched bases: 6. From germline, CDR1 is SGHTA and CDR2 FQGTGA. The CDR3 is CASRSGTGAYNEQFF. DNA for the CDR3: TGTGCCAGCAGATCCGGGACAGGGGCTTACAATGAGCAGTTCTTC.

On this clonotype itself: This clone may be a read error of a much larger clone one base away. Because the CDR3's place on the DNA is in doubt, the DNA is left out and the CDR3 is given as listed by TCRdb. The V call is TRBV29-1, the J call TRBJ2-3; the DNA was not used to check the table's D call, TRBD2. Per germline, CDR1 SQVTM and CDR2 ANQGSEA. The CDR3 length equals 14 residues, ends included. The CDR3 region is CSVGSGSGTDTRYF.

This chain uses TRBV25-1 with TRBJ1-1, with D possibly being TRBD1 (5 bases). V lost 6 bases to trimming and J lost 4 bases, with 12 bases between them. The CDR3 has 13 residues. CDR1 and CDR2 (germline): MGHDK, SYGVNS. CDR3 in amino acids: CASSPLRGTEAFF. The CDR3 DNA sequence: TGTGCCAGCAGCCCACTGAGGGGCACTGAAGCTTTCTTT.

The chain carries TRBV2 and TRBJ1-2; TRBD1 is a possible D gene (5 bases). Trimming removed 1 base from V and 4 bases from J, with 7 bases in between. Germline V gene lookup returns CDR1 SNHLY and CDR2 FYNNEI. The CDR3 spans 13 residues. CDR3 DNA: TGTGCCAGCAGTGAAGGGGGGGGCTATGGCTACACCTTC. Translating it yields CASSEGGGYGYTF.

J is TRBJ2-1 and V is TRBV12-3 or TRBV12-4; 7 bases fit TRBD2. This CDR3 region has 15 residues. V lost 3 bases, J lost 7 bases, and 9 bases stayed unmatched. The CDR3 loop reads CASSFSGGSTNEQFF. The CDR3 DNA reads TGTGCCAGCAGTTTTTCTGGCGGGAGTACGAATGAGCAGTTCTTC.

This clonotype was seen ten or more times. The rearrangement joins TRBV20-1 to TRBJ1-3; D gene ambiguous. With 6 bases removed from V and 1 base from J, the gap between germline ends came to 13 bases. This CDR3 has 14 amino acids. Germline CDR1 is DFQATT and CDR2 is SNEGSKA (reference sequence). The CDR3 sequence is CSAGPPGSGNTIYF. Here the CDR3 DNA reads TGCAGTGCAGGCCCCCCAGGTTCTGGAAACACCATATATTTT.

To note about this clonotype: The CDR3 ends on some other residue instead of the conserved phenylalanine or tryptophan, so this is likely a read error. The CDR3 protein is CASSTTGGLLYEQYL. CDR3 DNA: TGTGCCAGCAGTACCACAGGGGGCCTACTGTACGAGCAGTACCTC. J is TRBJ2-7 and V is TRBV12-3 or TRBV12-4; 9 bases line up with TRBD1. The CDR3 is 15 residues long. The ends lost 5 bases at V and 4 bases at J; junction bases unmatched: 9.